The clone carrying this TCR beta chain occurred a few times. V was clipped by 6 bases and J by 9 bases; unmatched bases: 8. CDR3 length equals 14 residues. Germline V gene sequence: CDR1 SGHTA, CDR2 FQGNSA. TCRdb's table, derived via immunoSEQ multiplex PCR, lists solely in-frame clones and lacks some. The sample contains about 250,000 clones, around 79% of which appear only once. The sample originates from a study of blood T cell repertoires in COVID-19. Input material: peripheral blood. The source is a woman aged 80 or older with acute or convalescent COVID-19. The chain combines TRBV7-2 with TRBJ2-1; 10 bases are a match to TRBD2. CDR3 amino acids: CASRGAGGPGEQFF. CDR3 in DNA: TGTGCCAGCAGGGGAGCGGGAGGGCCCGGTGAGCAGTTCTTC. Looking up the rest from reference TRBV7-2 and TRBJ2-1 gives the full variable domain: GAGVSQSPSNKVTEKGKDVELRCDPISGHTALYWYRQSLGQGLEFLIYFQGNSAPDKSGLPSDRFSAERTGGSVSTLTIQRTQQEDSAVYLCASRGAGGPGEQFFGPGTRLTVL.